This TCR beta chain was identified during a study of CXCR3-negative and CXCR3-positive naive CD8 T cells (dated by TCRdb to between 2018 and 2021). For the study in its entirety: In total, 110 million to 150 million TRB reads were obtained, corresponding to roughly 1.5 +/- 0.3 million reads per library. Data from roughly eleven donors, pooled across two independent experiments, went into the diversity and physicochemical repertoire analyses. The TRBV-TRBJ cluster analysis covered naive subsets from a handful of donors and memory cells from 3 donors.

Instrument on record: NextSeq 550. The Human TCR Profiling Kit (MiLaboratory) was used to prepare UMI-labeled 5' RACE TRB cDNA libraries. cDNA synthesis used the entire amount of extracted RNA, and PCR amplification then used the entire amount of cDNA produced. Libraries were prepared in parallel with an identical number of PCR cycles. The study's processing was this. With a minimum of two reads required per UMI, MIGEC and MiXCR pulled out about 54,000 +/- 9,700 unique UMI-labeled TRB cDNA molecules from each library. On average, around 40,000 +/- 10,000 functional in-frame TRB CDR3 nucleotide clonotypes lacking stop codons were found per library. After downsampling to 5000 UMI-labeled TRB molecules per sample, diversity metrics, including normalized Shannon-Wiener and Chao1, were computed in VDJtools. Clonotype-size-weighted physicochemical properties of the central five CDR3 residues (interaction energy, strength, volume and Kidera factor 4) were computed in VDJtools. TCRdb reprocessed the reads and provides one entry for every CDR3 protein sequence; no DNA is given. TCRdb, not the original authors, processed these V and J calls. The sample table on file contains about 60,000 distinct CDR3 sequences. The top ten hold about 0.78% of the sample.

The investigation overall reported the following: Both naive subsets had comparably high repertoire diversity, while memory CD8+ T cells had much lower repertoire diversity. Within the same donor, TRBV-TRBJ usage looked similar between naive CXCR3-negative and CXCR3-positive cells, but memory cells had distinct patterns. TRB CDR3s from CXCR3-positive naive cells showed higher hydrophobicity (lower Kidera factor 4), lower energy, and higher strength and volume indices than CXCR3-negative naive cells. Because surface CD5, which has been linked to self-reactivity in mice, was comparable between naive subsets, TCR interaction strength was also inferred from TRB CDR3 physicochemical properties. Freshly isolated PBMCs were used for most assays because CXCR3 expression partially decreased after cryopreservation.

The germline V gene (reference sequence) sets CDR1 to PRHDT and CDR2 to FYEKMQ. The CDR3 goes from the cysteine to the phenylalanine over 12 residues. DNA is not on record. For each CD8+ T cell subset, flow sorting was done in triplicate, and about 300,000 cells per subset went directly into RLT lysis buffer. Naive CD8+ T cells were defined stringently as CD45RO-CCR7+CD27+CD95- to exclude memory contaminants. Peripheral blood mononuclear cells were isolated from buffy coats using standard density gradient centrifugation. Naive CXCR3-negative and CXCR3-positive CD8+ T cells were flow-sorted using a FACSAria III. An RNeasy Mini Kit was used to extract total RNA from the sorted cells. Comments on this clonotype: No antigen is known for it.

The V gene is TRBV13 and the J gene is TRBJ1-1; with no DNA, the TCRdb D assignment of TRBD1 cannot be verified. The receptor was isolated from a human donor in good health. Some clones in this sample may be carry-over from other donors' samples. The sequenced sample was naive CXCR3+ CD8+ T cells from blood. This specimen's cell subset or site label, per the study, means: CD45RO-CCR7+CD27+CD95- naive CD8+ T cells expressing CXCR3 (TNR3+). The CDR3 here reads CASRQGGTEAFF.